Each of the 21 T cell receptor beta chains below was sequenced from the same sample in a study of shared clonotypes between healthy human individuals. Produced via immunoSEQ multiplex PCR; TCRdb's table is partial and in-frame only. The sample records hundreds of thousands of clones, 92% being singletons. Naive CD8 cells lacked CD45RO and underwent positive selection for CCR7, leaving out terminally differentiated effector memory CD45RA+ cells. Sequenced material: naive CD8+ T cells sorted from blood. Source of these receptors: a man aged 25-45 years in good health.

The rearrangement uses TRBV5-6 and TRBJ1-1, with D hard to call. Trimming cost V 0 bases and J 6 bases, with 9 bases left between them. Germline loops: CDR1 SGHDT, CDR2 YYEEEE. There are 13 residues in the CDR3. This chain's CDR3 is CASSLGRWPEAFF. Here the CDR3 DNA reads TGTGCCAGCAGCTTGGGTAGATGGCCTGAAGCTTTCTTT.

This clone was seen many times. The gene calls are TRBV28 and TRBJ2-7; maybe TRBD2 (5 bases). CDR1 is MDHEN and CDR2 is SYDVKM in the germline V gene. V was pared by 3 bases and J by 7 bases, with 16 bases between. CDR3 length equals 14 residues. CDR3 region: CASSFRTFTEEQYF. For the CDR3, the DNA is TGTGCCAGCAGTTTCAGGACTTTCACGGAGGAGCAGTACTTC.

This chain uses TRBV18 with TRBJ1-4; 7 nucleotides line up with TRBD1. V shed 6 bases and J 12 bases; nucleotides not matched to a gene: 10. CDR1 is KGHSH, CDR2 LQKENI, per germline. CDR3 length equals 13 residues. For the CDR3, the DNA is TGTGCCAGCTCTTGGACAGGACCCCCGGAACTGTTTTTT. The encoded protein is CASSWTGPPELFF.

The gene calls are TRBV29-1 and TRBJ1-1, with D perhaps matching TRBD1 (5 bases). This CDR3 is built from 12 residues. V was pared by 7 bases and J by 6 bases, with 15 bases between. The germline V gene has CDR1 SQVTM and CDR2 ANQGSEA. CDR3 in DNA: TGCAGCGGGGCAGGGATCGGCGCTGAAGCTTTCTTT. The encoded protein is CSGAGIGAEAFF. The entire variable domain, with the rest obtained from reference TRBV29-1 and TRBJ1-1, is as follows: SAVISQKPSRDICQRGTSLTIQCQVDSQVTMMFWYRQQPGQSLTLIATANQGSEATYESGFVIDKFPISRPNLTFSTLTVSNMSPEDSSIYLCSGAGIGAEAFFGQGTRLTVV.

The chain joins TRBV5-1 to TRBJ2-3, with 8 bases that match TRBD2. V shed 0 bases and J 6 bases; nucleotides not matched to a gene: 12. The CDR3 length is 17 residues. Looked up from germline, CDR1 is SGHRS and CDR2 is YFSETQ. CDR3 in DNA: TGCGCCAGCAGCTTGGATGGGACTAGGGCGTCCGGTGATACGCAGTATTTT. This codes for CASSLDGTRASGDTQYF.

In nucleotides, the CDR3 is TGTGCCAGCACCCGAATAGGGGGGGCAATGGAAAACTATGGCTACACCTTC. This gives the protein CASTRIGGAMENYGYTF. The rearrangement joins TRBV27 to TRBJ1-2; possibly TRBD1 for D (6 bases). Trimming removed 7 bases at V and 2 bases at J, with 23 bases between. In germline, CDR1 is MNHEY, CDR2 SMNVEV (reference sequence). The CDR3 has 17 residues.

This chain links TRBV7-3 with TRBJ2-1, with TRBD1 matching over 9 bases. CDR1 and CDR2 from the germline V gene are SGHTA and FQGTGA. This CDR3 region has 15 residues. Unmatched junction bases numbered 2, after V lost 5 bases and J lost 0 bases. The CDR3 region has the DNA TGTGCCAGCAGCGAGACAGGGGGCTCCTACAATGAGCAGTTCTTC. This translates into CASSETGGSYNEQFF.

The J gene is TRBJ2-5, the V gene TRBV28; D is uncertain. Germline CDR1 MDHEN, CDR2 SYDVKM. V was shortened by 3 bases and J by 5 bases, with 10 bases between the two germline ends. This CDR3 has 13 residues. CDR3 DNA: TGTGCCAGCAGTTTGCGGACCGGGGAGACCCAGTACTTC. Amino acids: CASSLRTGETQYF. The whole variable domain, filled in from reference TRBV28 and TRBJ2-5, reads DVKVTQSSRYLVKRTGEKVFLECVQDMDHENMFWYRQDPGLGLRLIYFSYDVKMKEKGDIPEGYSVSREKKERFSLILESASTNQTSMYLCASSLRTGETQYFGPGTRLLVL.

This clone came up once. This rearrangement joins TRBV15 to TRBJ2-3; 9 bases are a match to TRBD1. Germline V gene sequence: CDR1 LNHNV, CDR2 YYDKDF (reference sequence). This CDR3 has 17 residues. V dropped 0 bases and J dropped 6; count of bases not matched to a gene: 10. The CDR3 DNA reads TGTGCCACCAGCAGAGATATTGGACAGGGGATCAAGGATACGCAGTATTTT. Its protein is CATSRDIGQGIKDTQYF. Complete variable domain (other parts from reference TRBV15 and TRBJ2-3): DAMVIQNPRYQVTQFGKPVTLSCSQTLNHNVMYWYQQKSSQAPKLLFHYYDKDFNNEADTPDNFQSRRPNTSFCFLDIRSPGLGDTAMYLCATSRDIGQGIKDTQYFGPGTRLTVL.

V gene TRBV28 combines with J gene TRBJ2-7; 7 positions agree with TRBD2. CDR3 size: 14 residues. Per the germline V gene, CDR1 is MDHEN and CDR2 is SYDVKM. V lost 10 bases, J lost 6 bases, and 15 bases stayed unmatched. Here the CDR3 DNA reads TGTGCCACGCACGATTTGGGGGAGGGCCTCGAGCAGTACTTC. Amino acid sequence: CATHDLGEGLEQYF.

The chain combines TRBV21-1 with TRBJ1-5; the table's D call TRBD1 went unverified against the DNA. TRBV21-1 is a pseudogene. The CDR3 runs 15 residues. The CDR3 DNA reads as TGTGCCAGCAGCAAAGCGGGGACAGGGCATCAGCCCCAGCATTTT. It translates to CASSKAGTGHQPQHF.

The V call is TRBV13, the J call TRBJ2-7, with 7 bases identical to TRBD1. Germline loops: CDR1 PRHDT, CDR2 FYEKMQ (reference sequence). J lost 3 bases, V lost 4 bases, and 9 bases had no gene match. CDR3 length: 15 amino acids. CDR3 DNA: TGTGCCAGCAGCTCTTCCGGGACAGCCTACTACGAGCAGTACTTC. It encodes CASSSSGTAYYEQYF.

The V and J genes are TRBV7-9 and TRBJ2-2; 7 nucleotides match TRBD1. Germline V gene sequence: CDR1 SEHNR, CDR2 FQNEAQ (reference sequence). Trimming removed 7 bases from V and 0 bases from J; junction bases left unmatched: 2. This CDR3 has 14 residues. The CDR3 coding sequence is TGTGCCAGCAAGGGACAGACGAACACCGGGGAGCTGTTTTTT. Translating gives CASKGQTNTGELFF. Filled out from reference TRBV7-9 and TRBJ2-2, the complete variable domain reads DTGVSQNPRHKITKRGQNVTFRCDPISEHNRLYWYRQTLGQGPEFLTYFQNEAQLEKSRLLSDRFSAERPKGSFSTLEIQRTEQGDSAMYLCASKGQTNTGELFFGEGSRLTVL.

Comment on this clone: Distinct nucleotide sequences in the sample also encode this CDR3. The DNA for the CDR3 is TGTGCCAGCAGTTTAGGCAGGAATCAGCCCCAGCATTTT. This codes for CASSLGRNQPQHF. This sequence joins TRBV27 and TRBJ1-5; D gene uncertain. CDR1 MNHEY and CDR2 SMNVEV come from the germline V gene (reference sequence). The CDR3 extends over 13 amino acids. The V end was cut by 2 bases, the J end by 4 bases, with 6 bases between.

In its sample, this clone was seen once. This chain connects TRBV2 to TRBJ2-7, with D possibly being TRBD2 (5 bases). Trimming left V 5 bases short and J 6 bases short, with 26 bases between. The CDR3 contains 17 residues. Looked up from germline, CDR1 is SNHLY and CDR2 is FYNNEI. CDR3 residues: CASSYPLGGGLAGEQYF. The DNA of the CDR3 is TGTGCCAGCAGTTACCCTTTAGGAGGTGGGCTTGCAGGCGAGCAGTACTTC.

The chain carries TRBV14 and TRBJ2-1; 8 bases are a match to TRBD2. The germline V gene encodes CDR1 SGHDN and CDR2 FVKESK. This CDR3 is built from 15 residues. Losses at the gene ends were 4 bases for V and 5 bases for J; bases not matched to a gene: 7. The CDR3 DNA is TGTGCCAGCAGCCCCCCGGGGGGGCGGCACAATGAGCAGTTCTTC. Encoded protein: CASSPPGGRHNEQFF.

This clone came up once. This sequence joins TRBV10-3 and TRBJ2-2; D perhaps matches TRBD2 (6 bases). Germline loops: CDR1 ENHRY, CDR2 SYGVKD. The CDR3 runs to 14 residues. Trimming shortened V by 8 bases and J by 1 base, and 11 bases separated the two germline ends. The CDR3 region has the DNA TGTGCCATCTTACGGGACTTGAACACCGGGGAGCTGTTTTTT. Protein: CAILRDLNTGELFF.

The J gene is TRBJ2-2, the V gene TRBV4-3; TRBD2 matches at 9 bases. The germline CDR1 and CDR2 sequences are LGHNA and YSLEER. The junction had 2 bases not matched to a gene; V was cut back by 3 bases and J by 0 bases. The length of the CDR3 is 16 residues. The CDR3 DNA is TGCGCCAGCAGCCAGGGACTAGCCACGAACACCGGGGAGCTGTTTTTT. Its protein is CASSQGLATNTGELFF.

This clone appeared a single time. In nucleotides, the CDR3 is TGTGCCAGCAGTTGGGACGGATTCCAAGAGACCCAGTACTTC. The encoded protein is CASSWDGFQETQYF. V is TRBV6-5 and J is TRBJ2-5; the D gene could be TRBD1 or TRBD2 (5 bases each). CDR3 length: 14 amino acids. V lost 4 bases and J lost 1, with 10 bases in between. CDR1 MNHEY and CDR2 SVGAGI come from the germline V gene.

The chain links TRBV4-1 to TRBJ2-1; D possibly corresponds to TRBD2 (6 bases). This CDR3 comprises 14 residues. Germline CDR1 MGHRA, CDR2 YSYEKL. V lost 1 base to trimming and J lost 8 bases, with 12 bases between them. The CDR3 DNA reads as TGCGCCAGCAGCCAAGTGCAGGTAGCGGATGAGCAGTTCTTC. Protein: CASSQVQVADEQFF.

This rearrangement joins TRBV27 to TRBJ2-2; possible D gene TRBD2, 6 bases. V lost 5 bases to trimming and J lost 7 bases, with 14 bases between them. CDR1 and CDR2 (germline): MNHEY, SMNVEV (reference sequence). The CDR3 length is 14 residues. The CDR3 loop reads CASSSLGDFGELFF. DNA for the CDR3: TGTGCCAGCAGTAGTTTGGGGGACTTCGGGGAGCTGTTTTTT.